This record covers a single TCR beta chain. The antigen remains unidentified. Version v3.0 of the immunoSEQ assay ran at survey level. TCRdb keeps only in-frame clones here, not all; method: immunoSEQ multiplex PCR. The table records some 20,000 clones, around 82% of them present only once. The sample belongs to a study of long-term antiretroviral therapy in people with HIV. Study-wide results and caveats: Repertoire dominance by clones expanded before ART was seen at all time points.

CDR3 size: 14 residues. The germline V and J ends were trimmed by 4 bases and 6 bases, with 14 bases remaining between them. CDR1 and CDR2 from the germline V gene are MNHEY and SVGAGI. This chain uses TRBV6-5 with TRBJ2-3, with D possibly matching TRBD2 (7 bases). The clonotype comes from a woman younger than 45 with HIV. Material: unsorted PBMCs, obtained 2.9 years after starting antiretroviral therapy. The CDR3 protein is CASSSPGGRDTQYF. CDR3 nucleotide sequence: TGTGCCAGCAGTTCCCCGGGGGGCCGGGATACGCAGTATTTT.